In this sample, the clone carrying this T cell receptor (beta chain) turned up a few times. The antigen remains unidentified. This sample is drawn from a study of response to subunit inactivated influenza vaccine. Study-wide points: That few new T cells are recruited by each seasonal influenza vaccination was the authors' suggestion.

TCRdb reprocessed the RT-PCR reads via MiXCR and lists one record per CDR3 protein. The data hold almost 250,000 distinct CDR3 sequences, with 12% observed a single time. Unmatched junction bases numbered 7, after V lost 4 bases and J lost 9 bases. The V gene's germline CDR1 is MRHNA and CDR2 SNTAGT. The CDR3 contains 16 residues. The sequenced sample was non-naive T cells sorted from PBMCs, obtained approximately 15 days before vaccination. The V and J genes are TRBV6-4 and TRBJ2-1, with 15 bases matching TRBD2. The TCR was taken from a man between 50 and 59 years old who received an inactivated influenza vaccine. CDR3 region: CASSARGLAGGGEQFF. In DNA form, the CDR3 reads TGTGCCAGCAGTGCGCGCGGACTAGCGGGAGGGGGTGAGCAGTTCTTC.